The 2 T cell receptor beta chains below were found in one sample sequenced in a study of CD8 T cells in Susac syndrome. With random hexamers, 0.5 to 1 ug RNA was reverse transcribed. TCRdb re-analysed the immunoSEQ multiplex PCR reads in MiXCR, keeping a single row per CDR3 protein. The profile shows about 160,000 distinct CDR3 sequences, approximately 94% of them singletons. The sequenced sample was CD4+ T cells from PBMCs. These receptors all stem from a human donor with multiple sclerosis.

The V call is TRBV18, the J call TRBJ2-7; 8 bases fit TRBD1. Germline V CDR1 and CDR2: KGHSH, LQKENI. V lost 3 bases, J lost 4 bases, and 11 bases stayed unmatched. This CDR3 spans 16 amino acids. The CDR3 coding sequence is TGTGCCAGCTCACCCAAGCGGACAGGGTTAGGATACGAGCAGTACTTC. It codes for CASSPKRTGLGYEQYF.

The chain recombines TRBV4-1 with TRBJ2-1; TRBD2 matches at 9 bases. The V gene's germline CDR1 is MGHRA and CDR2 YSYEKL. The CDR3 loop spans 17 amino acids. The trim removed 8 bases at V and 4 bases at J, leaving 15 bases unmatched. The CDR3 sequence is CASAGGAISKRYNEQFF. CDR3 DNA: TGCGCCAGCGCGGGGGGGGCCATAAGTAAGCGTTACAATGAGCAGTTCTTC.